The clone carrying this TCR beta chain was observed a handful of times. This entry comes from a study of blood T cell repertoires in COVID-19. Study background: The United States, Italy and Spain provided the acute and convalescent COVID-19 samples. The cDNA or gDNA used as material had been derived from T cells, B-cell-depleted T cells, or PBMCs.

How the authors handled the data: Scientists estimated how many nucleated cells there were by amplifying reference gene primers. Produced via immunoSEQ multiplex PCR; TCRdb's table is partial and in-frame only. For V, J and clone size, that table is used; D and trimming come from the DNA. The sample lists 90,000 to 150,000 clones; approximately 90% were seen once. The source material was peripheral blood. The sequence derives from a man in his sixties or seventies with active or convalescent COVID-19.

DNA for the CDR3: TGTGCCAGCATGGGACAGCTCTCTAACTATGGCTACACCTTC. This encodes CASMGQLSNYGYTF. This rearrangement joins TRBV2 to TRBJ1-2; TRBD1 matches at 7 bases. Germline V lookup: CDR1 SNHLY, CDR2 FYNNEI. The CDR3 runs 14 residues. V shed 7 bases and J 0 bases; nucleotides not matched to a gene: 5.